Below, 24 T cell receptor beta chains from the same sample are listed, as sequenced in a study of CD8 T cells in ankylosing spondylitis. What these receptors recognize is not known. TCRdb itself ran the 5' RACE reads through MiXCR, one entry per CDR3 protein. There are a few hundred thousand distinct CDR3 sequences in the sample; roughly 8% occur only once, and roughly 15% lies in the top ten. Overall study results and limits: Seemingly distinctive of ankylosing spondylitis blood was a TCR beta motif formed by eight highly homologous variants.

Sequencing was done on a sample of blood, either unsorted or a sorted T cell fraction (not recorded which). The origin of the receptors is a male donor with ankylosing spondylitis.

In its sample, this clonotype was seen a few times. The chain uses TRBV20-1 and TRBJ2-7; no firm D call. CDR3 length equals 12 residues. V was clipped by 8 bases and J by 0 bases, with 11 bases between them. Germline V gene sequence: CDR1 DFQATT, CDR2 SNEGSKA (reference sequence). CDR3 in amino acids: CSCLASSYEQYF. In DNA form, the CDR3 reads TGCAGTTGCCTCGCGAGCTCCTACGAGCAGTACTTC.

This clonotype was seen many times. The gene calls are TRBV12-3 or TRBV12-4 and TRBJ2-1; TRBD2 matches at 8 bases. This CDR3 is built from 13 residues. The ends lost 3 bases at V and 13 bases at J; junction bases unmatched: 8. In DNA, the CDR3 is TGTGCCAGCAGTTTGGTGTCAGCGGGAGCACAGTTCTTC. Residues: CASSLVSAGAQFF.

The CDR3 coding sequence is TGTGCCACCAGCAGAGGAGGCCTTCCGTATGGCTACACCTTC. It translates to CATSRGGLPYGYTF. The V call is TRBV15, the J call TRBJ1-2; D remains unclear. V lost 1 base and J 5 bases, leaving 11 bases between the germline ends. The CDR3 consists of 14 residues. Germline values: CDR1 LNHNV, CDR2 YYDKDF (reference sequence).

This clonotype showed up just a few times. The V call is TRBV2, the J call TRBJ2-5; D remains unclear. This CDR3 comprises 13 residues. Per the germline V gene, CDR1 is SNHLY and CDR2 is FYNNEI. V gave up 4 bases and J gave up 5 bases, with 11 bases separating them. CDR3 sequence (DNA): TGTGCCAGCAGTGTCAGGTTGATGGAGACCCAGTACTTC. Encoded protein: CASSVRLMETQYF.

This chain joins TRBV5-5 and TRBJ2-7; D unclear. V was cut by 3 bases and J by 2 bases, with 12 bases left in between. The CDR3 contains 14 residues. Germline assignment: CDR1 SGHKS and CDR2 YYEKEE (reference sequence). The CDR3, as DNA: TGTGCCAGCAGCTGGGGTTGGCAGGCCTACGAGCAGTACTTC. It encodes CASSWGWQAYEQYF.

CDR3 amino acids: CATSRERMNTEAFF. The CDR3 bases are TGTGCCACCAGTCGAGAGAGAATGAACACTGAAGCTTTCTTT. This chain links TRBV15 with TRBJ1-1; no clear D gene. Trimming took 6 bases from V and 0 from J, leaving 11 bases between them. The CDR3 is 14 residues long. Germline CDR1 LNHNV, CDR2 YYDKDF (reference sequence).

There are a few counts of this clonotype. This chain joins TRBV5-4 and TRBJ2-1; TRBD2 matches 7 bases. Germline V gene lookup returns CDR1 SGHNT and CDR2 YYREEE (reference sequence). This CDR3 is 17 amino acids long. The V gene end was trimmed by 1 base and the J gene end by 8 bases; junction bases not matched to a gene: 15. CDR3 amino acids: CASSLRFRPLTSDEQFF. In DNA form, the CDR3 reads TGTGCCAGCAGCTTGCGTTTCCGCCCTCTTACTAGCGATGAGCAGTTCTTC.

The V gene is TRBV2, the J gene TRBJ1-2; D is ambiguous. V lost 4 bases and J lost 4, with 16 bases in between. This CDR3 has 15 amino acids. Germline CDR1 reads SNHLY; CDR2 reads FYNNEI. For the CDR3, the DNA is TGTGCCAGCAGTGGCATCGGGAACCTGGGCTATGGCTACACCTTC. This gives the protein CASSGIGNLGYGYTF.

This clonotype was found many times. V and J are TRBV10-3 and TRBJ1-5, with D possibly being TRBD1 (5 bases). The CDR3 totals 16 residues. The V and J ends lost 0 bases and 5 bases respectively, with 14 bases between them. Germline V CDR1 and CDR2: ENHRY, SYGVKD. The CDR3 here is CAISESFRGEDQPQHF. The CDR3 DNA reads TGTGCCATCAGTGAGTCGTTTCGGGGGGAGGATCAGCCCCAGCATTTT.

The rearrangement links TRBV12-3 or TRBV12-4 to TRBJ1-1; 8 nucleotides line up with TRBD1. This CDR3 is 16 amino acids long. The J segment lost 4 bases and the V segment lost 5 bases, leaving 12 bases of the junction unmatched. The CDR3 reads CASSPRRGQRGTEAFF. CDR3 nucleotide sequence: TGTGCCAGCAGTCCCCGCAGGGGGCAAAGGGGCACTGAAGCTTTCTTT.

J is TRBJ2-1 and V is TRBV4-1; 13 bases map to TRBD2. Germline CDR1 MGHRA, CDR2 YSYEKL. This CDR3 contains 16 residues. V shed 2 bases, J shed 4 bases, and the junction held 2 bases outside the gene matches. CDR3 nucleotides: TGCGCCAGCAGCCAACCGGGACTAGCGGGATACAATGAGCAGTTCTTC. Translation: CASSQPGLAGYNEQFF.

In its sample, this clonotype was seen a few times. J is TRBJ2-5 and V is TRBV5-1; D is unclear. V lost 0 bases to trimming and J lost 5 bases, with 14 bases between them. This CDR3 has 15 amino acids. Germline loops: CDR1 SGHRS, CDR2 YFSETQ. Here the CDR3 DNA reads TGCGCCAGCAGCTTGGTCGTAGGGTCTTCCGAGACCCAGTACTTC. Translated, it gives CASSLVVGSSETQYF.

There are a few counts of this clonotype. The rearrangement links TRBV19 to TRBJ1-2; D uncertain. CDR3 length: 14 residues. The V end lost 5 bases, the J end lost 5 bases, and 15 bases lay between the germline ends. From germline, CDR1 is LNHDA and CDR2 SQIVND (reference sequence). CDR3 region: CASSHLVGGYGYTF. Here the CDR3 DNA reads TGTGCCAGTAGTCATTTGGTCGGAGGATATGGCTACACCTTC.

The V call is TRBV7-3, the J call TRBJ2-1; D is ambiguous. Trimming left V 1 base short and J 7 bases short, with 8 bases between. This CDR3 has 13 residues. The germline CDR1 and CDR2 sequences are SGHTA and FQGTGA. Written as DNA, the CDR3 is TGTGCCAGCAGCTTAAACCCCGGGAATGAGCAGTTCTTC. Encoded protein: CASSLNPGNEQFF.

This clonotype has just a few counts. CDR3 nucleotides: TGTGCCAGCAGGGGGGGGGTTGAGCAGTTCTTC. As protein: CASRGGVEQFF. The gene calls are TRBV27 and TRBJ2-1; 7 nucleotides align to TRBD2. Trimming took 6 bases from V and 9 from J; bases not matched to a gene: 2. CDR1 MNHEY and CDR2 SMNVEV come from the germline V gene (reference sequence). The CDR3 has 11 residues.

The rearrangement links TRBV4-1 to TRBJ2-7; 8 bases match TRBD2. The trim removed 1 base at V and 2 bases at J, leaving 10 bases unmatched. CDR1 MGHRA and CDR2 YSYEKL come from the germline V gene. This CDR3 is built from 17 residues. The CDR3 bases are TGCGCCAGCAGCCAAGTCTTCAGGGGAGCGGGAGCCTACGAGCAGTACTTC. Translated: CASSQVFRGAGAYEQYF.

CDR3 residues: CASSFAGTSFGEQYF. Written as DNA, the CDR3 is TGTGCCAGCAGCTTTGCCGGGACTAGTTTTGGGGAGCAGTACTTC. V gene TRBV7-2 combines with J gene TRBJ2-7; TRBD2 matches at 8 bases. Germline CDR1 reads SGHTA; CDR2 reads FQGNSA. V shed 3 bases and J 7 bases; nucleotides not matched to a gene: 11. The CDR3 spans 15 residues.

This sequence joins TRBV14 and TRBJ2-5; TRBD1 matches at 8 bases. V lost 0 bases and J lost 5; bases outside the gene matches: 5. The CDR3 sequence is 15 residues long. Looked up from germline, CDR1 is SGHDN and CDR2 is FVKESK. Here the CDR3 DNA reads TGTGCCAGCAGCCAAGAAGGGACAGGCCGGGAGACCCAGTACTTC. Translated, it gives CASSQEGTGRETQYF.

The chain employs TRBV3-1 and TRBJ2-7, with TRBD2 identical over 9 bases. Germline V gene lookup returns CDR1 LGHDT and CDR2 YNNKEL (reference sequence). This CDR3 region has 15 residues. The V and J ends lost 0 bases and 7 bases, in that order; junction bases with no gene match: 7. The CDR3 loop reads CASSQDWLAGLEQYF. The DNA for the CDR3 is TGTGCCAGCAGCCAAGACTGGCTAGCGGGGTTGGAGCAGTACTTC.

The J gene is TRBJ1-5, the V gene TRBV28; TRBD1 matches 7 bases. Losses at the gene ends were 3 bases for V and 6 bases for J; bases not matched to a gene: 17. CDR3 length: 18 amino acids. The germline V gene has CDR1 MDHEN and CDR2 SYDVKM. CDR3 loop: CASSFTAWEGAGSQPQHF. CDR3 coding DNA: TGTGCCAGCAGTTTCACCGCCTGGGAGGGGGCGGGGAGTCAGCCCCAGCATTTT. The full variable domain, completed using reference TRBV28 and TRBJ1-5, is DVKVTQSSRYLVKRTGEKVFLECVQDMDHENMFWYRQDPGLGLRLIYFSYDVKMKEKGDIPEGYSVSREKKERFSLILESASTNQTSMYLCASSFTAWEGAGSQPQHFGDGTRLSIL.

CDR3 bases: TGTGCCACCAGCAGAGATTCACGGTTGTTATACGAGCAGTACTTC. It specifies CATSRDSRLLYEQYF. The gene calls are TRBV15 and TRBJ2-7; D remains ambiguous. The CDR3 consists of 15 residues. Trimming cost V 0 bases and J 4 bases, with 13 bases left between them. Looked up from germline, CDR1 is LNHNV and CDR2 is YYDKDF (reference sequence). Variable domain in full (rest from reference TRBV15 and TRBJ2-7): DAMVIQNPRYQVTQFGKPVTLSCSQTLNHNVMYWYQQKSSQAPKLLFHYYDKDFNNEADTPDNFQSRRPNTSFCFLDIRSPGLGDTAMYLCATSRDSRLLYEQYFGPGTRLTVT.

The chain's CDR3 is CSVVGGDVNEQFF. The CDR3 DNA follows: TGCAGCGTTGTGGGGGGGGACGTCAATGAGCAGTTCTTC. V is TRBV29-1 and J is TRBJ2-1; 7 bases agree with TRBD2. The CDR3 covers 13 residues. Germline CDR1 SQVTM, CDR2 ANQGSEA. V lost 4 bases and J lost 6; bases outside the gene matches: 6.

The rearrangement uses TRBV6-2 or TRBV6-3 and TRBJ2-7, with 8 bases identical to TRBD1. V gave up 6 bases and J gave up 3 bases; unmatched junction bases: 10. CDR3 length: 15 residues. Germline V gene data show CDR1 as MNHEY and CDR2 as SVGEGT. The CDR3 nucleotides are TGTGCCAGCAGACCGGGACAGGTTGCCCTCTACGAGCAGTACTTC. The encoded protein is CASRPGQVALYEQYF.

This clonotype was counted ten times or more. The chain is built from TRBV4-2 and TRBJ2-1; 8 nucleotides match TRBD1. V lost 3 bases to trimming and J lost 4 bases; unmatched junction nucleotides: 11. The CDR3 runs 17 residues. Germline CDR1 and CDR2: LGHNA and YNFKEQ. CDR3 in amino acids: CASSHFQGAERYNEQFF. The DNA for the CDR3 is TGTGCCAGCAGCCATTTTCAGGGGGCCGAAAGGTACAATGAGCAGTTCTTC.